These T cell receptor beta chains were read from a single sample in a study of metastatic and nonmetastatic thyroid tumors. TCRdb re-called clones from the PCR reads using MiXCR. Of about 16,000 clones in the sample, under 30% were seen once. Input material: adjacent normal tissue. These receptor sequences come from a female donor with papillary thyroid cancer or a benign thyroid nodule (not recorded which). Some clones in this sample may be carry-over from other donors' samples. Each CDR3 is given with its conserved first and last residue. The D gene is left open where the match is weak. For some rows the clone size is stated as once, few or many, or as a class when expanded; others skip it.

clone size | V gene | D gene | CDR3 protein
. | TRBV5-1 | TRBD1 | CASRTGQGHEQFF
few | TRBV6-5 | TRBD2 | CASSCFTGGSGELFF
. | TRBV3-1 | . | CASSQVGGNQPQHF
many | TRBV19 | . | CASSISRSPLHF
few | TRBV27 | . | CASSLSPAGAYGYTF
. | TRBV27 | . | CDSSSGQSSYEQYF
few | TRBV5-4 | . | CASSLAYTGARENIQYF
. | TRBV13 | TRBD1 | CASSPPTGQDGGVGQPQHF
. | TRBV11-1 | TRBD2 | CASSLLASGTDTQYF
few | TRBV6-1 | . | CASRDGPGVTQYF
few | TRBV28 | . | CASSSQQGGETQYF
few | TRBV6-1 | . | CASTLGQSYEQYF
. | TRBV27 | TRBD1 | CASSLDRRDSPLHF
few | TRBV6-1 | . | CASSTDPRGTYGYTF
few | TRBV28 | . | CASRTAHSPLHF
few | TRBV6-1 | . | CASSVSRSLAFF
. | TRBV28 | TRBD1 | CASSRTGEANQPQHF
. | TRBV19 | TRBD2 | CASSTEEGRAGIKETQYF
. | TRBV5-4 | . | CASSLMGSYEQYF
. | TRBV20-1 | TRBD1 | CSAKGTGGLSLEQFF
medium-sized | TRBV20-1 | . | CSARGGGLNTEAFF
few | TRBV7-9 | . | CASSYDQGNTIYF
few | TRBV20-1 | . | CSARSLASYEQYF
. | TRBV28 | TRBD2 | CASSLGTSGRMNF
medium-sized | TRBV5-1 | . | CASSLLAGMTDTQYF
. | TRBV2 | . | CASSAEALNQPQHF
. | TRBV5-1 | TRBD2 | CASSWGSGASSYEQYF
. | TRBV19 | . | CASSVPDDYTGELFF
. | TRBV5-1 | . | CASSLSASNTGELFF
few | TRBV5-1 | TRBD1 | CASSRRDRNTDTQYF
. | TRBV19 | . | CASSSSKNEQFF
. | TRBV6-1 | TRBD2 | CASTVTSGSTTQYF
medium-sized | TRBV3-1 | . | CASSQRGSYEQYF
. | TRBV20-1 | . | CSASGQALHEQFF
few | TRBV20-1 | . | CSARDAKAGNEQFF
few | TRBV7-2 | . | CASSLANVEQYF
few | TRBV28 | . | CASTDDGNIQYF
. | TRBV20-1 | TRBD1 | CSAREQGAKGYGYTF
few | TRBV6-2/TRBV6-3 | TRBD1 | CASSSGTEVGQYF
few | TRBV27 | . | CASSLADSYEQYF
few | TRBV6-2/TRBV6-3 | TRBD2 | CASRDWTSGIPNEQFF
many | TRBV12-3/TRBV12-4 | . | CASSLRLDSVYGYTF
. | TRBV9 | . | CASSVGGSRLGAEQFF
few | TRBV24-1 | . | CATSVHTDTQYF
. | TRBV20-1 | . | CSAGRAQETQYF
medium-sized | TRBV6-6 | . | CASSYRYNEQFF
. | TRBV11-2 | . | CASKRESGLETQYF
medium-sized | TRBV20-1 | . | CSARPRGLPTQYF
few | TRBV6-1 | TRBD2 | CASSYAGDLNEQYF
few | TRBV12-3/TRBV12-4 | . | CASSFIGYQPQHF
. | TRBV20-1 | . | CSATGRNNSPLHF
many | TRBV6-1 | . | CASSTGRAYEQYF
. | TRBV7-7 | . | CASSSGGPQETQYF
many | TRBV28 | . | CASQPGLKETQYF
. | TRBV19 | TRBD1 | CASSMERGQGRETQYF
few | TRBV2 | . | CASSSGTDTQYF